Listed below are T cell receptor beta chains from one sample, sequenced in a study of shared T cell receptors in the human thymus. Profiling relied on immunoSEQ multiplex PCR, and the TCRdb table lists in-frame clones only, not all of them. This table holds some 700,000 clones, 80% to 90% found once. These sequences were also reported in another study, on human thymus T cells.

The sequencing input was thymocytes. These receptors were taken from a girl less than two years old with a congenital heart defect. Both conserved end residues are part of each CDR3. Clone size is given for some rows only: seen once, a few or many times, or a class if the clone is expanded.

TRBJ1-1	once	TRBV6-1	CASRDRGHRKGEAFF
TRBJ2-7	once	TRBV4-1	CASSQSRSAYEQYF
TRBJ2-7	.	TRBV13	CASSLHYEQYF
TRBJ2-7	.	TRBV2	CASSEDGLAGGIYEQYF
TRBJ1-1	.	TRBV7-9	CASSSRTGNTEAFF
TRBJ1-4	.	TRBV5-1	CASSPTGGKEKLFF
TRBJ2-3	.	TRBV13	CASSSTGSPGADTQYF
TRBJ1-1	.	TRBV11-2	CASSPRTGAAGEAFF
TRBJ1-2	.	TRBV13	CASSFGRHRGSGGYTF
TRBJ1-1	.	TRBV29-1	CSVDSVGGGTEAFF
TRBJ2-3	.	TRBV5-6	CASSPRRGADTQYF
TRBJ1-6	.	TRBV28	CASRVNRDDSPLHF
TRBJ1-1	.	TRBV4-1	CASSRTKGHLNTEAFF
TRBJ1-1	.	TRBV5-6	CASSSNRDRKNTEAFF
TRBJ1-6	.	TRBV15	CATRDRGRSDSPLHF
TRBJ1-2	.	TRBV5-4	CASSLVARRTGEEDYGYTF
TRBJ2-4	.	TRBV4-3	CASSQDHGDIQYF
TRBJ2-7	.	TRBV27	CASSLVSGDPGPGVYEQYF
TRBJ2-5	.	TRBV28	CASSGVGGPPETQYF
TRBJ1-1	once	TRBV6-1	CASSETGSGRAFF
TRBJ1-3	.	TRBV10-2	CASRDDREDVDTIYF
TRBJ1-2	.	TRBV5-1	CASSLNPGTGYGYTF
TRBJ1-5	.	TRBV27	CASSRERDRYDQPQHF
TRBJ1-4	.	TRBV4-3	CASSLTANFGGTNEKLFF
TRBJ1-2	.	TRBV6-6	CASSYETTGRTYGYTF
TRBJ1-1	.	TRBV27	CASSFLSRNTEAFF
TRBJ1-2	.	TRBV2	CARTDRGRYDYGYTF
TRBJ2-5	.	TRBV7-9	CASSLGRATSVFETQYF
TRBJ1-6	.	TRBV9	CASSDGQEPIKVPSPLHF
TRBJ2-7	.	TRBV2	CASITGAYEQYF
TRBJ1-2	.	TRBV5-5	CASSLGGLWGNTF
TRBJ1-3	once	TRBV11-2	CASRIPGEGNTIYF
TRBJ2-7	.	TRBV9	CASSPAGGGPYEQYF
TRBJ2-7	.	TRBV4-1	CASSQVSWRGSYEQYF
TRBJ2-1	.	TRBV13	CASSSIRGGTGIYNEQFF
TRBJ1-2	once	TRBV5-1	CASSLTRIGDGYTF
TRBJ2-7	.	TRBV7-2	CASSLGAGGAYEQYF
TRBJ2-7	.	TRBV27	CASSRLTGDGPYEQYF
TRBJ2-1	.	TRBV5-6	CASSFTGGNEQFF
TRBJ1-6	.	TRBV12-5	CASGPGTWNSPLHF
TRBJ2-7	.	TRBV5-6	CASSVPATDSSYEQYF